This T cell receptor (beta chain) comes out of a study of blood T cells in healthy people across ages (dated by TCRdb to the mid-2010s). Regarding the research as a whole: In model experiments, template switching captured about one uniquely barcoded TCR beta cDNA molecule for every two T cells. Age-related changes in TCR beta repertoire diversity were measured in the study by deep sequencing normalized with unique cDNA molecular identifiers. For two donors (one aged 18 to 30 and one aged 80 or older), the study analyzed two additional independent replicas of 1 million unique cDNA reads from the same blood draw. To avoid experimental bias, donors of different ages were distributed randomly across sequencing lanes. Donors were grouped into four age groups: young (average approximately 16 years), middle-aged (39), aged (over 55) and long-lived (roughly 80).

The library relied on 5' RACE. The second PCR ran for roughly 6 to 11 cycles and used a J-beta primer mix along with a sample-barcoded 5' primer. A unique molecular identifier was introduced onto each TCR beta cDNA molecule by a template-switch 5' adaptor carrying 12 random nucleotides. At least 3 million CDR3-containing paired-end reads were obtained from each sample. First-strand cDNA synthesis was performed from all RNA using the Mint cDNA synthesis kit, with priming by a TRBC-specific oligonucleotide. Following uracil-DNA glycosylase treatment, a first 18-cycle PCR with universal primers M1SS and BC2_uni_R was performed on all cDNA. The study's own analysis went as follows. Each sample was normalized by randomly selecting 1 million high-quality reads, each carrying a distinct molecular identifier. Instead of being binned into consensus sequences, reads with shared molecular identifiers were discarded. MiTCR, with a Q25 quality threshold and the strictest error-elimination algorithm, was used for CDR3 identification, clonotype clustering and error correction. A nonparametric unseen species model using Euler transformation provided a lower-bound estimate of total TCR beta diversity. Starting from the raw public reads, TCRdb applied fastp trimming at Q25, assembled clones with MiXCR and retained in-frame beta chains. Every entry covers one CDR3 protein and lists the most common genes and DNA from its rows. These V and J calls rely on TCRdb rather than the paper's analysis. This sample gives approximately 2,000,000 distinct CDR3 sequences in total; about two fifths of them show up just once. The top ten constitute about 23% of the sample.

The paper's findings and limits, for the study overall: As age increased, observed TCR beta diversity per million T cells dropped in a roughly linear way, and a significant reduction was already evident by age about 40. The long-lived group showed more naive CD4+ T cells, fewer expanded clones and increased TCR diversity than the aged group, suggesting age selection. The CMV infection status of donors was not known, potentially confounding age-related changes in expanded clonotypes. Estimates of total diversity based on one million sequenced T cells were regarded as lower bounds and as underestimates. There was a strong correlation between observed TCR beta diversity and the percentage of naive T cells measured by flow cytometry. Since profiling was done on bulk unsorted PBMCs, naive and antigen-experienced compartments could not be conclusively compared.

Germline trimming amounts to 0 bases on V and 4 bases on J, with 13 as the count of junction bases outside the gene matches. The CDR1 and CDR2 encoded by the germline V gene are ENHRY and SYGVKD. The CDR3, from cysteine to phenylalanine, totals 19 residues. The entry retains the CDR3 DNA only, 57 bases that are in frame from base 1. The donors were some 36 Caucasian individuals from Russia, aged roughly 6 to 100 years, who were systemically healthy. About 10 milliliters of peripheral blood were drawn from each donor into EDTA-treated Vacutainer tubes. Ficoll-Paque density-gradient centrifugation was used to isolate PBMCs, with at least 6.5 million per sample. Trizol reagent was used to extract total RNA from PBMCs, with at least 5.5 micrograms per sample. For every donor, flow cytometry on a PBMC aliquot measured the percentage of naive CD45RAhigh/CD27high T cells. A word on this clonotype: Its specific antigen is unknown. The input lacks base qualities; no much larger clone sits a single base away.

The TCR sequence derives from a human donor in good health. The material sequenced was blood. The chain is made from TRBV10-3 and TRBJ1-2; TRBD1 agrees with 11 junctional bases. The nucleotide sequence is TGTGCCATCAGTGAGTCGGAAGGGACAGGGGGACCATGGGTCTATGGCTACACCTTC. Its product reads: CAISESEGTGGPWVYGYTF.